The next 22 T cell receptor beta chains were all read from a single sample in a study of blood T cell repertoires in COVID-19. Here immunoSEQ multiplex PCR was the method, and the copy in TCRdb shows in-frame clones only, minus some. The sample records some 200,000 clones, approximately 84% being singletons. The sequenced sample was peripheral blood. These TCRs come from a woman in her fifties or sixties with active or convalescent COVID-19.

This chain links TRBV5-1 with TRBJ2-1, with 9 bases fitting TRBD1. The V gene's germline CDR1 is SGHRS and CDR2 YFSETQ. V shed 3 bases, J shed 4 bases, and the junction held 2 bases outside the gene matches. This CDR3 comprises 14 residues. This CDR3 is CASSWDRAYNEQFF. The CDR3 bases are TGCGCCAGCAGCTGGGACAGGGCGTACAATGAGCAGTTCTTC.

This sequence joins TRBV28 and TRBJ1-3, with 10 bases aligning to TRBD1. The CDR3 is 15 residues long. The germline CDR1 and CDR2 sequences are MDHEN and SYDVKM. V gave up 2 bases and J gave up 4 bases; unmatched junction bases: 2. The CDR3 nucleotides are TGTGCCAGCAGTTTAGGGACAGGGGCCGGAAACACCATATATTTT. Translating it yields CASSLGTGAGNTIYF.

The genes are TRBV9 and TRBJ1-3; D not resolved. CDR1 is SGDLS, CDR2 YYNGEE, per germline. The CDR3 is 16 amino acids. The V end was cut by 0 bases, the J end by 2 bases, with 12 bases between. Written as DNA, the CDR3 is TGTGCCAGCAGCGTAGCTGCGGGATCTACTGGAAACACCATATATTTT. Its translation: CASSVAAGSTGNTIYF.

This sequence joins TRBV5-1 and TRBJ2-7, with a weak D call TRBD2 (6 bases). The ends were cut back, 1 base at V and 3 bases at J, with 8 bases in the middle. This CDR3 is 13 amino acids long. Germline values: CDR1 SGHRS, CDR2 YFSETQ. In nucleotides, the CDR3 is TGCGCCAGCAGCTTGTCGGGGGACTACGAGCAGTACTTC. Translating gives CASSLSGDYEQYF.

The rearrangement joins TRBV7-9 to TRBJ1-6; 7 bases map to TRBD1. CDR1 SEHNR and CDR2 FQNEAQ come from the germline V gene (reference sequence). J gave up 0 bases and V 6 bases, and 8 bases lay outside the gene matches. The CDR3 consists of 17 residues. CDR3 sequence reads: CASRYWTGFSYNSPLHF. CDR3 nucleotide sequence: TGTGCCAGCAGATACTGGACAGGCTTCTCCTATAATTCACCCCTCCACTTT.

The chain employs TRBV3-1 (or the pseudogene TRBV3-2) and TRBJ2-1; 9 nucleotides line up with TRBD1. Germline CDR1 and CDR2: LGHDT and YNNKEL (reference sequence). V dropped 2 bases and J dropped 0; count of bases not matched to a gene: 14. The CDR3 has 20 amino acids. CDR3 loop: CASSQRGTGKYFSSYNEQFF. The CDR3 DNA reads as TGTGCCAGCAGCCAAAGGGGGACAGGGAAATATTTTTCCTCCTACAATGAGCAGTTCTTC.

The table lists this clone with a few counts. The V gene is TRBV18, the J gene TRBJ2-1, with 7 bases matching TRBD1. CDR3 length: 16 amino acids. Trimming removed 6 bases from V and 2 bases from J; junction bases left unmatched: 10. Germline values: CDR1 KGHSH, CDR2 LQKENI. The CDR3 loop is CASSPHQGEPYNEQFF. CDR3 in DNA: TGTGCCAGCTCGCCTCACCAGGGGGAACCCTACAATGAGCAGTTCTTC.

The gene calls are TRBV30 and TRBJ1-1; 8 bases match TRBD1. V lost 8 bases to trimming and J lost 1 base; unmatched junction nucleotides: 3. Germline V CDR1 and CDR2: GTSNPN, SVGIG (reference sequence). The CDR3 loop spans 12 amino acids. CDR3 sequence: CAGDRSNTEAFF. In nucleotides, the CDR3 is TGTGCCGGGGACAGGTCGAACACTGAAGCTTTCTTT.

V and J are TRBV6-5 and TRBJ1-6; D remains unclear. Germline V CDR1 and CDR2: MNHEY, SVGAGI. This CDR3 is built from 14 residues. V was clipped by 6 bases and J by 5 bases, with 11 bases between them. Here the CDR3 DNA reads TGTGCCAGCAGGGCGCCGGGGAATAATTCACCCCTCCACTTT. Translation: CASRAPGNNSPLHF.

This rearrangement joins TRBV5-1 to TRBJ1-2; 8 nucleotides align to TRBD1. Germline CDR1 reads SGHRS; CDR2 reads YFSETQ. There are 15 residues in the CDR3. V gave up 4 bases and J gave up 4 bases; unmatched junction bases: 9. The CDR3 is CASSRNGQGSYGYTF. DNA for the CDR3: TGCGCCAGCAGCCGGAACGGACAGGGTAGCTATGGCTACACCTTC.

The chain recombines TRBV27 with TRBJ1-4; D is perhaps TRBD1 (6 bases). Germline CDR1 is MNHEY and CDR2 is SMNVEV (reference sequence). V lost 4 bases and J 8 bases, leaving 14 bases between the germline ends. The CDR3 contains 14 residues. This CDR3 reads CASSWGGAGEKLFF. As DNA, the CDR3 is TGTGCCAGCAGTTGGGGGGGGGCTGGGGAAAAACTGTTTTTT.

The CDR3 protein is CASSLGTQGADTQYF. DNA of the CDR3: TGTGCCAGCAGCCTCGGGACACAAGGGGCAGATACGCAGTATTTT. J is TRBJ2-3 and V is TRBV5-6; possibly TRBD1 for D (6 bases). This CDR3 is built from 15 residues. V lost 4 bases to trimming and J lost 4 bases, with 16 bases between them. CDR1 is SGHDT and CDR2 is YYEEEE in the germline V gene.

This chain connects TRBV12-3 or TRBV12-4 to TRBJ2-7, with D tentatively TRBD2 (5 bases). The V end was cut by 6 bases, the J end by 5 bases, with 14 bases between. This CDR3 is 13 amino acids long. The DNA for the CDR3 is TGTGCCAGCAGAGAGGTAGGGAGCAACGAGCAGTACTTC. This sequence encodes CASREVGSNEQYF.

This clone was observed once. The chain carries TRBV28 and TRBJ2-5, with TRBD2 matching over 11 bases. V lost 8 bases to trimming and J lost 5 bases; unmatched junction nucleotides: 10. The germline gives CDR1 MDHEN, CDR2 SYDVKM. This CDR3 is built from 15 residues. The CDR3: CASRRTSGSSETQYF. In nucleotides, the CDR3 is TGTGCCAGCCGGCGAACTAGCGGGAGCTCGGAGACCCAGTACTTC.

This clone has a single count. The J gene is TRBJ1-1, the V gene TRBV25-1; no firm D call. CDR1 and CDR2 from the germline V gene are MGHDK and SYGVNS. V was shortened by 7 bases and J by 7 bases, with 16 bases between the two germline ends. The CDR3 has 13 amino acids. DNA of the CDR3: TGTGCCAGCACCCCTAAGCGGGCCCGTGAAGCTTTCTTT. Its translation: CASTPKRAREAFF.

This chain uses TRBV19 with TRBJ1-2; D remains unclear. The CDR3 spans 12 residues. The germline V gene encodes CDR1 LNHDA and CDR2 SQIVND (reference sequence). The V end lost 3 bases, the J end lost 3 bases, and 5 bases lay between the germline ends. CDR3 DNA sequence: TGTGCCAGTAGTATTGAGGACTATGGCTACACCTTC. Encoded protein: CASSIEDYGYTF.

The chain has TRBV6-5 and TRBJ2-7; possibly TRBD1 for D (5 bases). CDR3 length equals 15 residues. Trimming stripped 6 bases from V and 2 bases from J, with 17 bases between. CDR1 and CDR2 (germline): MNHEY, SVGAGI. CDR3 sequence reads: CASRVVAGIAYEQYF. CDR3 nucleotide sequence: TGTGCCAGCAGGGTGGTCGCAGGGATCGCCTACGAGCAGTACTTC.

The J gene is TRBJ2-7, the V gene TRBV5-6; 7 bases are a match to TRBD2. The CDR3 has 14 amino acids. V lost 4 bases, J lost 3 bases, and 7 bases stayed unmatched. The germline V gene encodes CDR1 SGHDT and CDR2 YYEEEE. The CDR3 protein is CASSRSGGFYEQYF. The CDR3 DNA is TGTGCCAGCAGCCGTTCGGGAGGATTCTACGAGCAGTACTTC.

This CDR3 reads CASSWGGHIYEQYF. The CDR3 bases are TGTGCCAGCAGCTGGGGGGGACACATCTACGAGCAGTACTTC. The rearrangement joins TRBV5-4 to TRBJ2-7; a possible D gene is TRBD2 (7 bases). Germline lookup yields CDR1 SGHNT and CDR2 YYREEE (reference sequence). Trimming pared 3 bases from V and 3 bases from J, leaving 13 bases between. The CDR3 length is 14 residues.

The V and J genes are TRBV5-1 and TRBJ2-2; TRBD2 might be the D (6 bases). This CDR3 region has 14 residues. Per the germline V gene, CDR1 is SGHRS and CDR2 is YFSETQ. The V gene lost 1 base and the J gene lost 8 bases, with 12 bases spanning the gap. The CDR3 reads CASSLFAGLGELFF. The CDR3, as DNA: TGCGCCAGCAGCTTGTTCGCGGGATTGGGGGAGCTGTTTTTT.

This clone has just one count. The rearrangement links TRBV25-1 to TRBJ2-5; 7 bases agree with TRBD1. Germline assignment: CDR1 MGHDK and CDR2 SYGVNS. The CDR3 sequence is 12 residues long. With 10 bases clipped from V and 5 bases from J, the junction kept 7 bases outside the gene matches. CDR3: CATETGRETQYF. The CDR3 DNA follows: TGTGCCACCGAGACAGGGCGGGAGACCCAGTACTTC.

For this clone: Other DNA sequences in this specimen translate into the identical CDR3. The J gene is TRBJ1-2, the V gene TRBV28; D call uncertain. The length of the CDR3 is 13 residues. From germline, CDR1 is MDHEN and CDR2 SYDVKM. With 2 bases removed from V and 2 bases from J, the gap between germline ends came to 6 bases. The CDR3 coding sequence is TGTGCCAGCAGTTTACCACAGAACTATGGCTACACCTTC. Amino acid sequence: CASSLPQNYGYTF.